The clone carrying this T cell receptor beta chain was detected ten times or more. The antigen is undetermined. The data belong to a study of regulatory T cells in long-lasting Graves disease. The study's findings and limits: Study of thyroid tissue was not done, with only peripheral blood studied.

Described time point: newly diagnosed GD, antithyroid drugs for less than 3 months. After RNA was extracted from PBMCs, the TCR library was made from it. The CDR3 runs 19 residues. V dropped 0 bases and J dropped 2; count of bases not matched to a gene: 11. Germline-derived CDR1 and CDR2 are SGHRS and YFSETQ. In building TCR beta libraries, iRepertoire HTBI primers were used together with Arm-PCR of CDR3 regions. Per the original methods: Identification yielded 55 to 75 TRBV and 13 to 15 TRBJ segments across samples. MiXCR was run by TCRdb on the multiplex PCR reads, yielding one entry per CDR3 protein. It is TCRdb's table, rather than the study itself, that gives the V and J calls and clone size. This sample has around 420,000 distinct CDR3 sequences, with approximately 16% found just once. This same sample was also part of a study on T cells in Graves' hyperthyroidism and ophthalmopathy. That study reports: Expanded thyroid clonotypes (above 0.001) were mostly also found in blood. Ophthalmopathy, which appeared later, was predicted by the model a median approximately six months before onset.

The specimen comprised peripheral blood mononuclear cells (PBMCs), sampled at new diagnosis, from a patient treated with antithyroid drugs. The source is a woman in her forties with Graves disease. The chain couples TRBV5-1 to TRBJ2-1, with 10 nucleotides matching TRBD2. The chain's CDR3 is CASSLAPSGRFPPYNEQFF. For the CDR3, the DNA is TGCGCCAGCAGCTTGGCCCCTAGCGGGAGATTTCCCCCCTACAATGAGCAGTTCTTC.